This T cell receptor beta chain was obtained from a study of blood T cells in healthy people across ages. Study overall: Researchers report that template switching captured about one barcoded beta molecule per two T cells.

The authors ran a second PCR of about 7 to 11 cycles using a sample-barcoded 5' primer and a J-beta primer mix. In TCRdb, the 5' RACE reads were re-called with MiXCR into one record per CDR3 protein. The sample records fewer than 750,000 distinct CDR3 sequences, roughly half being singletons. Study-wide points: When set beside aged donors, long-lived donors presented more naive CD4+ cells and higher diversity. Higher naive T cell percentage went strongly together with higher TCR beta diversity.

This CDR3 has 14 amino acids. Germline CDR1 is LGHDT and CDR2 is YNNKEL (reference sequence). Only one count was recorded for this clonotype. Antigen unknown. Its ends do not fully match the called genes, so a read error is possible. V is TRBV3-1 and J is TRBJ2-1; 7 bases map to TRBD1. This TCR derives from a woman older than 75 in good health. Sequenced sample: blood. The CDR3 region is CTSSPRTGRGEQFF. CDR3 nucleotides: TGTACCAGCAGCCCCCGGACAGGCCGTGGGGAGCAGTTCTTC.